These 22 T cell receptor beta chains were all obtained from the same sample, sequenced in a study of cytomegalovirus exposure and HLA in healthy donors. PCR amplification relied on 60 Vbeta primers (plus 13 Jbeta primers). The table came from immunoSEQ multiplex PCR; TCRdb's copy has only in-frame clones and leaves some out. Of 250,000 to 350,000 clones listed, 86% are singletons. The sequencing input was PBMCs. Source of these receptors: a man aged 35 to 55 in good health and CMV-seropositive.

The rearrangement uses TRBV4-2 and TRBJ2-7; weak D call: TRBD2 (6 bases). The CDR3 is made up of 16 amino acids. V lost 4 bases and J lost 2, with 18 bases in between. CDR1 is LGHNA and CDR2 is YNFKEQ in the germline V gene. DNA of the CDR3: TGTGCCAGCAGCCCCGTACAGGTGGGGGAGGCCTACGAGCAGTACTTC. As protein: CASSPVQVGEAYEQYF.

The genes are TRBV5-1 and TRBJ1-2; tentative D call: TRBD1 (6 bases). CDR1 is SGHRS, CDR2 YFSETQ, per germline. The CDR3 is made up of 13 amino acids. V was clipped by 5 bases and J by 6 bases, with 14 bases between them. The DNA for the CDR3 is TGCGCCAGCAGGAATTTGGGGGCTGATGGCTACACCTTC. Translation gives CASRNLGADGYTF. The whole variable domain, remainder taken from reference TRBV5-1 and TRBJ1-2, is KAGVTQTPRYLIKTRGQQVTLSCSPISGHRSVSWYQQTPGQGLQFLFEYFSETQRNKGNFPGRFSGRQFSNSRSEMNVSTLELGDSALYLCASRNLGADGYTFGSGTRLTVV.

The chain employs TRBV28 and TRBJ2-7; 7 positions agree with TRBD1. The CDR3 extends over 14 amino acids. The trim removed 7 bases at V and 2 bases at J, leaving 8 bases unmatched. Germline values: CDR1 MDHEN, CDR2 SYDVKM. The CDR3 DNA follows: TGTGCCAGCACGACCACAGGGGAAACCTACGAGCAGTACTTC. This translates into CASTTTGETYEQYF.

The chain couples TRBV4-1 to TRBJ2-5; TRBD2 matches 7 bases. Germline lookup yields CDR1 MGHRA and CDR2 YSYEKL. The CDR3 runs to 11 residues. J lost 9 bases, V lost 4 bases, and 2 bases had no gene match. In nucleotides, the CDR3 is TGCGCCAGCAGCCGGGGAGGGGCCCAGTACTTC. This codes for CASSRGGAQYF.

The rearrangement joins TRBV5-4 to TRBJ2-2, with TRBD2 matching 7 bases. V gave up 4 bases and J gave up 5 bases; unmatched junction bases: 5. The length of the CDR3 is 14 residues. Germline loops: CDR1 SGHNT, CDR2 YYREEE (reference sequence). The chain's CDR3 is CASSLPSGTGELFF. The CDR3 coding sequence is TGTGCCAGCAGCCTTCCTAGCGGAACCGGGGAGCTGTTTTTT. Full variable domain (rest looked up from reference TRBV5-4 and TRBJ2-2): ETGVTQSPTHLIKTRGQQVTLRCSSQSGHNTVSWYQQALGQGPQFIFQYYREEENGRGNFPPRFSGLQFPNYSSELNVNALELDDSALYLCASSLPSGTGELFFGEGSRLTVL.

The V and J genes are TRBV7-9 and TRBJ2-1; 9 bases align to TRBD2. Germline CDR1 is SEHNR and CDR2 is FQNEAQ (reference sequence). CDR3 size: 16 residues. V was clipped by 6 bases and J by 0 bases; unmatched bases: 6. The CDR3 sequence is CASSPTSGSSYNEQFF. CDR3 bases: TGTGCCAGCAGTCCGACTAGCGGTAGCTCCTACAATGAGCAGTTCTTC.

This clone was counted only a few times. This chain links TRBV14 with TRBJ1-4; 10 bases agree with TRBD1. J was trimmed by 8 bases and V by 0 bases; bases with no gene match: 6. CDR1 is SGHDN and CDR2 is FVKESK in the germline V gene. The CDR3 is made up of 16 amino acids. DNA for the CDR3: TGTGCCAGCAGCCAAGATTTTGGGACAGGGGAAGAAAAACTGTTTTTT. This gives the protein CASSQDFGTGEEKLFF. Supplemented by reference TRBV14 and TRBJ1-4, the full variable domain reads EAGVTQFPSHSVIEKGQTVTLRCDPISGHDNLYWYRRVMGKEIKFLLHFVKESKQDESGMPNNRFLAERTGGTYSTLKVQPAELEDSGVYFCASSQDFGTGEEKLFFGSGTQLSVL.

CDR3 DNA: TGTGCCAGCGGGGCCGGGACTACTAACTATGGCTACACCTTC. This codes for CASGAGTTNYGYTF. V and J are TRBV7-2 and TRBJ1-2, with a weak D call TRBD1 (5 bases). Per germline, CDR1 SGHTA and CDR2 FQGNSA. V lost 8 bases and J lost 0, with 13 bases in between. The CDR3 length is 14 residues. The full variable domain, its missing parts supplied by reference TRBV7-2 and TRBJ1-2, is GAGVSQSPSNKVTEKGKDVELRCDPISGHTALYWYRQSLGQGLEFLIYFQGNSAPDKSGLPSDRFSAERTGGSVSTLTIQRTQQEDSAVYLCASGAGTTNYGYTFGSGTRLTVV.

The chain carries TRBV15 and TRBJ2-5; 8 bases are a match to TRBD1. V lost 2 bases, J lost 2 bases, and 1 base stayed unmatched. The CDR3 totals 14 residues. The germline V gene encodes CDR1 LNHNV and CDR2 YYDKDF (reference sequence). CDR3 sequence (DNA): TGTGCCACCAGCAGACACAGGGGGCAAGAGACCCAGTACTTC. Translating gives CATSRHRGQETQYF.

The J gene is TRBJ2-1, the V gene TRBV14; D not resolved. The CDR3 extends over 13 amino acids. The V end was cut by 1 base, the J end by 10 bases, with 11 bases between. Germline V gene lookup returns CDR1 SGHDN and CDR2 FVKESK. The CDR3 bases are TGTGCCAGCAGCCAAGCTACAGCTTCCGAGCAGTTCTTC. Translation: CASSQATASEQFF. The complete variable domain, with remaining parts taken from reference TRBV14 and TRBJ2-1, reads EAGVTQFPSHSVIEKGQTVTLRCDPISGHDNLYWYRRVMGKEIKFLLHFVKESKQDESGMPNNRFLAERTGGTYSTLKVQPAELEDSGVYFCASSQATASEQFFGPGTRLTVL.

This clone has just a few counts. The genes are TRBV6-6 and TRBJ1-1; no clear D. Germline CDR1 reads MNHNY; CDR2 reads SVGAGI (reference sequence). The CDR3 totals 15 residues. The V gene lost 2 bases and the J gene lost 1 base, with 11 bases spanning the gap. In DNA form, the CDR3 reads TGTGCCAGCAGTTACGCGTTGGGCGAGAACACTGAAGCTTTCTTT. Its protein product is CASSYALGENTEAFF.

This sequence joins TRBV30 and TRBJ2-7, with 11 bases aligning to TRBD2. Germline CDR1 reads GTSNPN; CDR2 reads SVGIG (reference sequence). The J segment lost 1 base and the V segment lost 4 bases, leaving 3 bases of the junction unmatched. The CDR3 is made up of 14 amino acids. The CDR3 DNA is TGTGCCTGGAAGAGACTAGCGGGATCCTACGAGCAGTACTTC. This translates into CAWKRLAGSYEQYF.

This chain uses TRBV9 with TRBJ1-4; D not certain. Germline V CDR1 and CDR2: SGDLS, YYNGEE. V shed 4 bases and J shed 5 bases, with 6 bases lying between them. This CDR3 has 12 residues. The CDR3 nucleotides are TGTGCCAGCAGCAGGGAGAATGAAAAACTGTTTTTT. It yields the protein CASSRENEKLFF.

This sequence joins TRBV7-8 and TRBJ2-7; 10 bases align to TRBD1. CDR3 length: 15 residues. With V trimmed by 3 bases and J by 4 bases, 6 bases remained unmatched. The V gene's germline CDR1 is SGHVS and CDR2 FQNEAQ. CDR3: CASSLRGQGLYEQYF. CDR3 DNA: TGTGCCAGCAGCTTGCGGGGACAGGGGTTGTACGAGCAGTACTTC.

The chain is built from TRBV19 and TRBJ1-2, with 8 bases matching TRBD1. V shed 1 base and J 0 bases; nucleotides not matched to a gene: 4. This CDR3 spans 16 amino acids. CDR1 LNHDA and CDR2 SQIVND come from the germline V gene (reference sequence). The CDR3 spells CASSIVPTGANYGYTF. CDR3 coding DNA: TGTGCCAGTAGTATAGTACCGACAGGGGCTAACTATGGCTACACCTTC. The full variable domain, rest sourced from reference TRBV19 and TRBJ1-2, is DGGITQSPKYLFRKEGQNVTLSCEQNLNHDAMYWYRQDPGQGLRLIYYSQIVNDFQKGDIAEGYSVSREKKESFPLTVTSAQKNPTAFYLCASSIVPTGANYGYTFGSGTRLTVV.

The chain links TRBV28 to TRBJ1-2; 9 bases are shared with TRBD1. The CDR3 has 18 residues. The germline V gene has CDR1 MDHEN and CDR2 SYDVKM. Trimming took 5 bases from V and 6 from J; bases not matched to a gene: 19. In nucleotides, the CDR3 is TGTGCCAGCAGTAACGACGCTTCCTCCGGGACAGGGATCCATGGCTACACCTTC. It yields the protein CASSNDASSGTGIHGYTF.

The V gene is TRBV10-3, the J gene TRBJ2-1; 9 positions match TRBD2. V shed 5 bases and J 5 bases; nucleotides not matched to a gene: 10. The CDR3 spans 16 residues. In germline, CDR1 is ENHRY, CDR2 SYGVKD. The CDR3 protein is CAISIFAGGSHNEQFF. CDR3 bases: TGTGCCATCAGTATCTTCGCGGGAGGGTCCCACAATGAGCAGTTCTTC.

This rearrangement joins TRBV5-1 to TRBJ1-2, with D unclear. CDR1 and CDR2 (germline): SGHRS, YFSETQ. Trimming removed 0 bases from V and 4 bases from J, with 7 bases in between. CDR3 size: 13 residues. The CDR3 here is CASSLGESYGYTF. CDR3 nucleotide sequence: TGCGCCAGCAGCTTGGGGGAGAGCTATGGCTACACCTTC.

The gene calls are TRBV28 and TRBJ2-7; possibly TRBD1 for D (6 bases). CDR3 length equals 14 residues. V was clipped by 5 bases and J by 5 bases, with 16 bases between them. From germline, CDR1 is MDHEN and CDR2 SYDVKM. The CDR3 protein is CASSPVGATDEQYF. In DNA, the CDR3 is TGTGCCAGCAGTCCAGTGGGGGCGACTGACGAGCAGTACTTC.

The J gene is TRBJ1-2, the V gene TRBV19; 7 nucleotides line up with TRBD1. The V segment lost 6 bases and the J segment 4 bases; nucleotides outside the gene matches: 8. This CDR3 has 14 residues. Germline V gives CDR1 LNHDA, CDR2 SQIVND (reference sequence). The CDR3 protein is CASRIQGDPYGYTF. As DNA, the CDR3 is TGTGCCAGTAGGATCCAGGGGGATCCCTATGGCTACACCTTC.

This chain connects TRBV18 to TRBJ1-4, with 11 bases lining up with TRBD1. From germline, CDR1 is KGHSH and CDR2 LQKENI. CDR3 length: 18 residues. Losses at the gene ends were 1 base for V and 0 bases for J; bases not matched to a gene: 4. The CDR3 spells CASSPQGTGGTTNEKLFF. The DNA for the CDR3 is TGTGCCAGCTCACCACAGGGGACAGGGGGAACAACTAATGAAAAACTGTTTTTT.

This clone occurred a few times. The V gene is TRBV4-1, the J gene TRBJ2-7; weak D call: TRBD2 (5 bases). The CDR3 is made up of 15 amino acids. Germline loops: CDR1 MGHRA, CDR2 YSYEKL. V gave up 2 bases and J gave up 6 bases, with 17 bases separating them. The CDR3 reads CASSQPARESREQYF. DNA of the CDR3: TGCGCCAGCAGCCAACCCGCCCGGGAAAGCCGCGAGCAGTACTTC.